This record looks at one T cell receptor (beta chain) sequence and its context. These data originate in a study of blood T cell repertoires in COVID-19. Study as a whole: Samples came from the United States, Italy and Spain, spanning acute and convalescent COVID-19. The cDNA or gDNA used as material had been derived from T cells, B-cell-depleted T cells, or PBMCs.

The V gene's germline CDR1 is SGHRS and CDR2 YFSETQ. V lost 3 bases to trimming and J lost 1 base, with 17 bases between them. The CDR3 is made up of 17 amino acids. Enrollees, roughly 18 to 89 years old, lived in 25 or so US areas. Clinical history as reported by participants underpinned cohort assignment. Data came from immunoSEQ multiplex PCR; TCRdb stores just in-frame clones and leaves some out. The table has about 280,000 clones, around 87% seen once. The clonotype was recovered from a woman aged 18-29 years with acute COVID-19. V is TRBV5-1 and J is TRBJ2-1; D not resolved. The sample was PBMCs or T cells enriched from blood (not recorded which). CDR3 sequence: CASSSTLISRSYNEQFF. DNA for the CDR3: TGCGCCAGCAGCTCTACCTTGATTTCTAGGTCCTACAATGAGCAGTTCTTC.